This T cell receptor beta chain is from a study of PD-1 blockade in classical Hodgkin lymphoma. Across the study: With a 2-week interval, patients received intravenous nivolumab at 3 mg/kg.

Assay used: immunoSEQ multiplex PCR; TCRdb lists only in-frame clones, some missing. There are tens of thousands of clones in the sample; 90% occur only once, and around 3% lies in the top ten. The germline gives CDR1 GTSNPN, CDR2 SVGIG (reference sequence). V shed 4 bases and J shed 0 bases, with 3 bases lying between them. The CDR3 totals 11 residues. Findings and caveats of the study: When nivolumab was started under 1 year after ASCT, patients were excluded.

Time point defined: cycle 4 day 1 (C4D1), after six to seven weeks of nivolumab. Each patient's relapse followed autologous stem cell transplantation, and brentuximab vedotin exposure varied. To note about this clone: The antigen is not known.

This chain uses TRBV30 with TRBJ1-2; unclear D gene. Sequenced material: peripheral blood mononuclear cells (PBMCs), taken before the fourth cycle of nivolumab. The clonotype originates from a human donor with classical Hodgkin lymphoma. CDR3 coding DNA: TGTGCCTGGACAGCTAACTATGGCTACACCTTC. Its protein is CAWTANYGYTF.